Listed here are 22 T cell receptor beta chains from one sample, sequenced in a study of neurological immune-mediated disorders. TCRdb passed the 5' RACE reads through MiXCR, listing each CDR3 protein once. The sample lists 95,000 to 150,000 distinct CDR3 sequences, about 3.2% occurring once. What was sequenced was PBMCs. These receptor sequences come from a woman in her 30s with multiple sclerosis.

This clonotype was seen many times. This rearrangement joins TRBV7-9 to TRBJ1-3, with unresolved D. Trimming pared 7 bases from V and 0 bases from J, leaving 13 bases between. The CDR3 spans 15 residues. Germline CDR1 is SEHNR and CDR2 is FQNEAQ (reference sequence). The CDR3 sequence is CASTPFEISGNTIYF. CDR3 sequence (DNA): TGTGCCAGCACCCCGTTCGAGATCTCTGGAAACACCATATATTTT.

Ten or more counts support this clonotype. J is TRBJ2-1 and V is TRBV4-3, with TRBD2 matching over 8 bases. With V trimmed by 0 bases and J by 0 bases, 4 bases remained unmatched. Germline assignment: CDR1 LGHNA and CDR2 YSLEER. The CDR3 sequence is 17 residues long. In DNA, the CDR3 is TGCGCCAGCAGCCAAGATACGAGCGGGAGCTCCTACAATGAGCAGTTCTTC. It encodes CASSQDTSGSSYNEQFF.

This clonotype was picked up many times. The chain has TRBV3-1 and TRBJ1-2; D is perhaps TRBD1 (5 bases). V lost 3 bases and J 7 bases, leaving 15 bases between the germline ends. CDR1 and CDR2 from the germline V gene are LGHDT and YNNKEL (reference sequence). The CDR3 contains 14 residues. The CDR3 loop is CASSHESGRSGYTF. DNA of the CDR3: TGTGCCAGCAGCCACGAATCAGGGAGGAGTGGCTACACCTTC.

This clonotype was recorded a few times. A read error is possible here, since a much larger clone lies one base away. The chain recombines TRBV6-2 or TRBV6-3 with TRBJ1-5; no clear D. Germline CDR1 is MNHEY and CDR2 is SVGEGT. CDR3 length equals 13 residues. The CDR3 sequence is CASSYSYNRPQHF. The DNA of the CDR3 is TGTGCCAGCAGTTACTCGTATAATCGGCCCCAGCATTTT.

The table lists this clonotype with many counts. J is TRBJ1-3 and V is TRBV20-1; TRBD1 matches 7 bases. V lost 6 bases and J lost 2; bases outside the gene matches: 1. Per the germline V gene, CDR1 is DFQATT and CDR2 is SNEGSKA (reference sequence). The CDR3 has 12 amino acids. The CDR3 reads CSATGAGNTIYF. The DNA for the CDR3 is TGCAGTGCCACAGGGGCTGGAAACACCATATATTTT.

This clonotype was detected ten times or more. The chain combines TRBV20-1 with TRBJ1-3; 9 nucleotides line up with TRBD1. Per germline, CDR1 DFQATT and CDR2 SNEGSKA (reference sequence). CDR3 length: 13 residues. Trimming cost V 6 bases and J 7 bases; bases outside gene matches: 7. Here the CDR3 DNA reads TGCAGTGCCCGACAGGGGGGGACTAACACCATATATTTT. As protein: CSARQGGTNTIYF.

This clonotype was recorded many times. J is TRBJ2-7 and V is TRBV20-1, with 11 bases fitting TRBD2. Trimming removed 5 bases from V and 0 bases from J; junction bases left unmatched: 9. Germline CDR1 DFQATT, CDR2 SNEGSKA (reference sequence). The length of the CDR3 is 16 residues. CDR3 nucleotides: TGCAGTGCTTGGGACGCTACTAGCGGGAGCTCCTACGAGCAGTACTTC. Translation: CSAWDATSGSSYEQYF.

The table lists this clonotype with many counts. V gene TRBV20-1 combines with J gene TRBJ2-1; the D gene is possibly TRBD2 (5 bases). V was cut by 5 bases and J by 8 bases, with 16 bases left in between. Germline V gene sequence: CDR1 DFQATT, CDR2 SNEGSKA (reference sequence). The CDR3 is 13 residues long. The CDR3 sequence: CSAGARTRDEQFF. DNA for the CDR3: TGCAGTGCTGGCGCGAGGACTCGGGATGAGCAGTTCTTC.

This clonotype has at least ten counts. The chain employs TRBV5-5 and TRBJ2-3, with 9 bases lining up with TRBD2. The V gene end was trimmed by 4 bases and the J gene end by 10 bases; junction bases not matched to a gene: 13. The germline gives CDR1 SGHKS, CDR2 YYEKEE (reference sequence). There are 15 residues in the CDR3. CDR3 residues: CASSPASGEGAAQYF. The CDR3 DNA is TGTGCCAGCAGCCCCGCTAGCGGGGAAGGGGCGGCGCAGTATTTT.

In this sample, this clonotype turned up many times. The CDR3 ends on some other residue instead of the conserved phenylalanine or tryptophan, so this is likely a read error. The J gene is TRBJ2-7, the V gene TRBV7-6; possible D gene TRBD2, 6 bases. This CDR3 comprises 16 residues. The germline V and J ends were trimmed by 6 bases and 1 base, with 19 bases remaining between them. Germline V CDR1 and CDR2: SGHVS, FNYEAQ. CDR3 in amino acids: CASSPSGRDGSYEQYL. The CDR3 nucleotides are TGTGCCAGCAGTCCTTCGGGGCGGGACGGTTCCTACGAGCAGTACCTC.

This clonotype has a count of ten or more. This CDR3 reads CASSPDPVSTDTQYF. As DNA, the CDR3 is TGTGCCAGCAGCCCCGACCCAGTTAGCACAGATACGCAGTATTTT. V is TRBV7-2 and J is TRBJ2-3; the D is unclear. Trimming cost V 5 bases and J 0 bases, with 12 bases left between them. CDR3 length: 15 amino acids. Per the germline V gene, CDR1 is SGHTA and CDR2 is FQGNSA. Full variable domain (missing parts from reference TRBV7-2 and TRBJ2-3): GAGVSQSPSNKVTEKGKDVELRCDPISGHTALYWYRQSLGQGLEFLIYFQGNSAPDKSGLPSDRFSAERTGGSVSTLTIQRTQQEDSAVYLCASSPDPVSTDTQYFGPGTRLTVL.

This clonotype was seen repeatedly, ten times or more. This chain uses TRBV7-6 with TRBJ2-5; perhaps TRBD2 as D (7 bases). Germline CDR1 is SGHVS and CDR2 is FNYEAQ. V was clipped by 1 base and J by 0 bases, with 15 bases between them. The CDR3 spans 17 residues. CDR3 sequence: CASSLVKGGGYQETQYF. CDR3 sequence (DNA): TGTGCCAGCAGCTTAGTAAAGGGCGGGGGCTACCAAGAGACCCAGTACTTC.

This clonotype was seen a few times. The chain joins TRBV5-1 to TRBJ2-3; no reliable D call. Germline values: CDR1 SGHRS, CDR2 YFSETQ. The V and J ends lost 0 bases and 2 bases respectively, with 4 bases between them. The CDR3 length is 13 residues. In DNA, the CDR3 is TGCGCCAGCAGCTTGGTCTACACAGATACGCAGTATTTT. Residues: CASSLVYTDTQYF.

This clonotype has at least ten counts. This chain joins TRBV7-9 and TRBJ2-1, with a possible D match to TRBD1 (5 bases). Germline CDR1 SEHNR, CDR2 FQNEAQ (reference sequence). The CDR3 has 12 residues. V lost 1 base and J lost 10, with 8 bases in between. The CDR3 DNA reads TGTGCCAGCAGCTTAGACTGGACAGAGCAGTTCTTC. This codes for CASSLDWTEQFF.

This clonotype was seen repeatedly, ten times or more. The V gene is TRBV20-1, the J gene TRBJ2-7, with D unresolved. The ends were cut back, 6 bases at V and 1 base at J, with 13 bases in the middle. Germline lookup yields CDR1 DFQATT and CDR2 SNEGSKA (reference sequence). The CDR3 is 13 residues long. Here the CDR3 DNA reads TGCAGTGCAGACCGACTCGAGTCCTACGAGCAGTACTTC. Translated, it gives CSADRLESYEQYF.

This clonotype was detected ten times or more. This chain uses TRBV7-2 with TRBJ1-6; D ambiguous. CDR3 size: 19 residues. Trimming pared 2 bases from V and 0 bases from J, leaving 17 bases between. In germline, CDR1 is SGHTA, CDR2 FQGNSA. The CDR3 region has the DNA TGTGCCAGCAGCTTAAGTCGGCGGGGATCCAGCTCCTATAATTCACCCCTCCACTTT. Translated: CASSLSRRGSSSYNSPLHF.

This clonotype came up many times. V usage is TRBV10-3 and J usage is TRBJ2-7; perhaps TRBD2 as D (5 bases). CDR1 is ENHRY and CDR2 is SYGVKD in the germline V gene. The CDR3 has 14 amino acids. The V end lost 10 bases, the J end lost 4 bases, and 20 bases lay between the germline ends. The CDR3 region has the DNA TGTGCCACCCTTCCCCCGGAGGTCGGTTACGAGCAGTACTTC. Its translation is CATLPPEVGYEQYF.

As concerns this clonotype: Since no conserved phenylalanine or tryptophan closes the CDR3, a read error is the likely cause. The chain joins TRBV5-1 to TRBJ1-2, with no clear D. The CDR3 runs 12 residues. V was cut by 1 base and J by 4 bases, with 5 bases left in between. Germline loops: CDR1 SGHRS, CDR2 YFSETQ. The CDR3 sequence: CASSLSGYGYTN. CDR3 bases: TGCGCCAGCAGCTTGTCAGGCTATGGCTACACCAAC.

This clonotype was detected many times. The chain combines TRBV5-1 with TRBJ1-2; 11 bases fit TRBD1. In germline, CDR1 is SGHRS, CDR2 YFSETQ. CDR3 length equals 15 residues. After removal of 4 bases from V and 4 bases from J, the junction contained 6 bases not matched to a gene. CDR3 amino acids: CASSPGQGGGYGYTF. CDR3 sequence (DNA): TGCGCCAGCAGCCCGGGACAGGGGGGCGGCTATGGCTACACCTTC. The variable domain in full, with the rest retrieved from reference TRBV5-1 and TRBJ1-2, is KAGVTQTPRYLIKTRGQQVTLSCSPISGHRSVSWYQQTPGQGLQFLFEYFSETQRNKGNFPGRFSGRQFSNSRSEMNVSTLELGDSALYLCASSPGQGGGYGYTFGSGTRLTVV.

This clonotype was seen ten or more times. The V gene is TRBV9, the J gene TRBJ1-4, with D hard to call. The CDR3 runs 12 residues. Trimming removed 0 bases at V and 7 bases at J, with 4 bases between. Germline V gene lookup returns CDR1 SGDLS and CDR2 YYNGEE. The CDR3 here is CASSVVFEKLFF. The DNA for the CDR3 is TGTGCCAGCAGCGTAGTTTTTGAAAAACTGTTTTTT.

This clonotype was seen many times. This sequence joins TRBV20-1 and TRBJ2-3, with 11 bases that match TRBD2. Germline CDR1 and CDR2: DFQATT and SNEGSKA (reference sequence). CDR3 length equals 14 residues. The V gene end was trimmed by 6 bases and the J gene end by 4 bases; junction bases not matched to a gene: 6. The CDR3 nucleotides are TGCAGTGCACGACTAGCGGGGACCTCAGATACGCAGTATTTT. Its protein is CSARLAGTSDTQYF.

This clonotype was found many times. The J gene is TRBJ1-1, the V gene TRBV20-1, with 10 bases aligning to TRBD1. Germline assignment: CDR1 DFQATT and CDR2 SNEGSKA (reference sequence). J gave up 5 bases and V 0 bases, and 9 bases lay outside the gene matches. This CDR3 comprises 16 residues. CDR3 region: CSARDRDRGGWTEAFF. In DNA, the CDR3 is TGCAGTGCTAGAGACCGGGACAGGGGAGGATGGACTGAAGCTTTCTTT.